This T cell receptor beta chain was documented in a study of T cells in Graves' hyperthyroidism and ophthalmopathy. Study-level background: Peripheral blood collection took place at initial diagnosis, before any treatment.

Hyperthyroidism, newly diagnosed and lasting under 2 months, affected patients aged 18 to 65. The germline V gene has CDR1 MNHEY and CDR2 SMNVEV (reference sequence). With 9 bases removed from V and 10 bases from J, the gap between germline ends came to 24 bases. The CDR3 has 14 residues. Amplification of TCR beta CDR3 regions was performed using RNA transcripts as template. Initially, a first-round RT-PCR of the TCR CDR3 employed the HTBI primer set. Each CDR3 protein gets one entry after TCRdb re-called the multiplex PCR reads with MiXCR. The data contain over 200,000 distinct CDR3 sequences, roughly 14% of them singletons.

This chain joins TRBV27 and TRBJ1-2, with D perhaps matching TRBD1 (5 bases). Sequenced input: blood. The TCR comes from a middle-aged woman with Graves' hyperthyroidism that later progressed to Graves' ophthalmopathy. The CDR3 bases are TGTGCCAGACGAAGCGGGGACGTCAGGGCAACCTACACCTTC. Encoded protein: CARRSGDVRATYTF.